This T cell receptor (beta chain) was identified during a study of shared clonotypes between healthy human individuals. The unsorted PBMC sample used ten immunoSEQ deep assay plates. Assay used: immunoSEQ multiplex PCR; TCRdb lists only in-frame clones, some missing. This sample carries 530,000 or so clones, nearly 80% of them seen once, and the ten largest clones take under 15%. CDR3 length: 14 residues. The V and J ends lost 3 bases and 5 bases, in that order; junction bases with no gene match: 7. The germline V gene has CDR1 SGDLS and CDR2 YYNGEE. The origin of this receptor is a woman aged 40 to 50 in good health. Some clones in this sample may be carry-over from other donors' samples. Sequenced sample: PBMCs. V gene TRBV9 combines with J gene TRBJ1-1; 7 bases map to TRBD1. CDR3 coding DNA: TGTGCCAGCAGCGCCAGGGGGATGGGGACTGAAGCTTTCTTT. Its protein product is CASSARGMGTEAFF.